This T cell receptor (beta chain) was sequenced for a study of shared clonotypes between healthy human individuals. The CDR3 extends over 15 amino acids. Splitting of each subset's genomic DNA was done evenly across several immunoSEQ plates. TCRdb's copy holds only in-frame clones and misses some; the assay was immunoSEQ multiplex PCR. The sample gives a few million clones, roughly 93% of which show up once; 0.39% is in the top ten. The material sequenced was naive CD4+ T cells from PBMCs. This sample's subset: CD45RA+ positively selected. The V gene is TRBV12-2, the J gene TRBJ1-2; the table names TRBD1, a call not compared with the DNA. TRBV12-2 corresponds to a pseudogene. This clonotype originated in a man younger than 30 in good health. Some clones in this sample may be carry-over from other donors' samples. The CDR3 is CASRLATGANYGYTF. CDR3 in DNA: TGTGCAAGTCGCTTAGCAACAGGAGCTAACTATGGCTACACCTTC.